The 8 T cell receptor beta chains below were found in one sample sequenced in a study of cytotoxic CD8 clonotypes in ibrutinib-treated CLL. Libraries were prepared by immunoSEQ multiplex PCR; TCRdb keeps only in-frame clonotypes and omits some of them. The sample yields around 330,000 clones, over 55% seen once. This specimen consisted of PBMCs, obtained after 36 months of ibrutinib treatment. These receptors were collected from a human donor with chronic lymphocytic leukemia.

The rearrangement links TRBV5-4 to TRBJ2-5; D is unclear. The CDR3 loop spans 15 amino acids. Trimming removed 0 bases from V and 6 bases from J, with 15 bases in between. Germline values: CDR1 SGHNT, CDR2 YYREEE (reference sequence). The CDR3 sequence: CASSLAALASQTQYF. In DNA, the CDR3 is TGTGCCAGCAGCTTGGCTGCCCTGGCAAGTCAGACCCAGTACTTC.

This clone was seen a few times. This CDR3 is CASSPTLQLGIDYTF. In nucleotides, the CDR3 is TGTGCCAGCAGCCCAACCCTACAGTTGGGGATAGACTACACCTTC. This chain uses TRBV7-2 with TRBJ1-2, with D unresolved. This CDR3 is built from 15 residues. From germline, CDR1 is SGHTA and CDR2 FQGNSA. The V end was cut by 5 bases, the J end by 10 bases, with 23 bases between.

The rearrangement uses TRBV2 and TRBJ2-1; 16 nucleotides align to TRBD2. CDR1 and CDR2 from the germline V gene are SNHLY and FYNNEI. J was trimmed by 0 bases and V by 3 bases; bases with no gene match: 8. This CDR3 region has 20 residues. In nucleotides, the CDR3 is TGTGCCAGCAGTGACCCGGGACTAGCGGGGGGGCACAACTCCTACAATGAGCAGTTCTTC. Its protein product is CASSDPGLAGGHNSYNEQFF.

The chain joins TRBV6-6 to TRBJ1-5; TRBD1 matches 7 bases. Trimming removed 2 bases from V and 5 bases from J; junction bases left unmatched: 6. CDR1 MNHNY and CDR2 SVGAGI come from the germline V gene (reference sequence). The CDR3 contains 15 residues. CDR3 nucleotides: TGTGCCAGCAGTTACGTGGCAGGGGGTGATCAGCCCCAGCATTTT. It encodes CASSYVAGGDQPQHF.

The chain has TRBV11-3 and TRBJ2-7, with TRBD1 as a possible D gene (7 bases). The CDR3 spans 13 residues. Germline CDR1 is SGHNT and CDR2 is YENEEA. The germline V and J ends were trimmed by 5 bases and 7 bases, with 15 bases remaining between them. CDR3 sequence (DNA): TGTGCCAGCAGCCCATGGCGGGACAGAGAGCAGTACTTC. Amino acid sequence: CASSPWRDREQYF.

The V and J genes are TRBV6-5 and TRBJ2-5, with 13 bases fitting TRBD2. Germline lookup yields CDR1 MNHEY and CDR2 SVGAGI. V shed 5 bases and J 3 bases; nucleotides not matched to a gene: 3. This CDR3 comprises 15 residues. CDR3 nucleotides: TGTGCCAGCAGTAAAGGACTAGCGGGGGAAGAGACCCAGTACTTC. Translating gives CASSKGLAGEETQYF.

The chain joins TRBV6-6 to TRBJ2-1; 9 bases line up with TRBD1. J gave up 3 bases and V 2 bases, and 2 bases lay outside the gene matches. The CDR3 length is 15 residues. CDR1 is MNHNY, CDR2 SVGAGI, per germline (reference sequence). The chain's CDR3 is CASSYRDRDYNEQFF. The DNA of the CDR3 is TGTGCCAGCAGTTACCGGGACAGGGACTACAATGAGCAGTTCTTC.

In DNA form, the CDR3 reads TGCAGCGTTGAAGGGGCCAACCTGCCTGACAAGTATGGCTACACCTTC. As protein: CSVEGANLPDKYGYTF. The V call is TRBV29-1, the J call TRBJ1-2; no firm D call. The CDR3 consists of 16 residues. V was pared by 1 base and J by 5 bases, with 20 bases between. Germline values: CDR1 SQVTM, CDR2 ANQGSEA.